A single sample gave rise to the 9 T cell receptor beta chains below, sequenced in a study of early T cells in non-severe SARS-CoV-2 infection (dated by TCRdb to 2020 to 2023). Receptor amplification or capture employed 5' RACE. Sequencing took place on a NextSeq 500. Starting from the raw public reads, TCRdb applied fastp trimming at Q25, assembled clones with MiXCR and retained in-frame beta chains. Every distinct CDR3 protein forms one entry, paired with its most common genes and DNA. The sample table holds about 56,000 distinct CDR3 sequences, of which approximately 15% were seen once. The biggest ten clones account for roughly 4.3% of the sample. Source: whole blood, taken at baseline. The receptor source for this set is an adult who was a healthcare worker with PCR-confirmed SARS-CoV-2 infection or an uninfected control (not recorded which).

This clonotype showed up just once. The chain employs TRBV2 and TRBJ1-5; 8 bases agree with TRBD1. CDR3 size: 14 residues. The germline CDR1 and CDR2 sequences are SNHLY and FYNNEI. V shed 8 bases, J shed 2 bases, and the junction held 5 bases outside the gene matches. CDR3 amino acids: CASGAGQGNQPQHF. The CDR3 DNA follows: TGTGCCAGCGGGGCGGGACAGGGCAATCAGCCCCAGCATTTT.

The V gene is TRBV6-2 or TRBV6-3, the J gene TRBJ2-7; 10 nucleotides align to TRBD2. V shed 6 bases, J shed 0 bases, and the junction held 8 bases outside the gene matches. The CDR3 has 16 amino acids. Germline CDR1 MNHEY, CDR2 SVGEGT. DNA of the CDR3: TGTGCCAGCAGATCGTCACTAGCGGGGATCTCCTACGAGCAGTACTTC. It specifies CASRSSLAGISYEQYF.

The V gene is TRBV7-9, the J gene TRBJ2-5; D gene unclear. The V gene lost 4 bases and the J gene lost 5 bases, with 11 bases spanning the gap. The CDR3 spans 13 residues. CDR1 SEHNR and CDR2 FQNEAQ come from the germline V gene (reference sequence). The CDR3 region has the DNA TGTGCCAGCAGCTCATCTGGCGCGGAGACCCAGTACTTC. Its protein product is CASSSSGAETQYF.

This clonotype was seen at least ten times. The chain couples TRBV5-1 to TRBJ2-1, with 10 bases aligning to TRBD2. The V segment lost 3 bases and the J segment 3 bases; nucleotides outside the gene matches: 6. The germline gives CDR1 SGHRS, CDR2 YFSETQ. The CDR3 totals 16 residues. For the CDR3, the DNA is TGCGCCAGCAGCTCATGGACTAGCGGAAGCTACAATGAGCAGTTCTTC. Its protein is CASSSWTSGSYNEQFF.

The CDR3 sequence is CASSQGSTYEQYF. In DNA, the CDR3 is TGTGCCAGCAGCCAAGGGTCCACCTACGAGCAGTACTTC. The chain couples TRBV3-1 to TRBJ2-7; D gene ambiguous. The CDR3 consists of 13 residues. The germline V and J ends were trimmed by 1 base and 2 bases, with 6 bases remaining between them. The germline CDR1 and CDR2 sequences are LGHDT and YNNKEL (reference sequence).

This clonotype turned up a few times. The rearrangement uses TRBV10-1 and TRBJ2-1; 7 nucleotides match TRBD1. The length of the CDR3 is 14 residues. J was trimmed by 6 bases and V by 5 bases; bases with no gene match: 7. Per the germline V gene, CDR1 is WNHNN and CDR2 is SYGVQD (reference sequence). This CDR3 is CASSPGTVINEQFF. The CDR3 bases are TGCGCCAGCAGTCCCGGGACAGTCATCAATGAGCAGTTCTTC.

The chain is built from TRBV5-8 and TRBJ1-6; TRBD1 agrees at 8 bases. J was trimmed by 2 bases and V by 5 bases; bases with no gene match: 3. This CDR3 has 15 residues. In germline, CDR1 is SGHTS, CDR2 YDEGEE. Here the CDR3 DNA reads TGTGCCAGCAGGACAGGGGCGACCTATAATTCACCCCTCCACTTT. Translating gives CASRTGATYNSPLHF.

This clonotype was detected a few times. This chain links TRBV20-1 with TRBJ2-2; D might be TRBD1 (6 bases). The CDR3 is made up of 14 amino acids. Germline loops: CDR1 DFQATT, CDR2 SNEGSKA (reference sequence). Trimming left V 6 bases short and J 0 bases short, with 11 bases between. The CDR3 coding sequence is TGCAGTGCCCGACAGGACGCGAACACCGGGGAGCTGTTTTTT. Its translation is CSARQDANTGELFF.

This clonotype was counted a few times. This chain links TRBV24-1 with TRBJ1-1; perhaps TRBD1 as D (6 bases). The CDR3 is 14 amino acids. V shed 12 bases and J shed 4 bases, with 20 bases lying between them. From germline, CDR1 is KGHDR and CDR2 SFDVKD. In nucleotides, the CDR3 is TGTGCCCTCGCCCCGGGACACCAAATCACTGAAGCTTTCTTT. Its translation is CALAPGHQITEAFF.